A single T cell receptor (beta chain) is shown here with its context. No antigen is known for it. Base qualities are missing; no much larger clone stands one base away. The sample comes from a study of T cell repertoires in cytomegalovirus infection (dated by TCRdb to between 2018 and 2021). Regarding the complete study: Recently identified HLA-C-restricted CMV epitopes, whose presentation resists viral immunomodulation, were targeted by peptide stimulations together with well-studied HLA-B-restricted epitopes. Because public TCR beta signatures pointed to carriage of CMV infection together with the matching HLA type, the HLA type of each donor mattered for the analysis.

General study outcomes and caveats: Carriers of CMV infection plus the relevant HLA type were discriminated by the cumulative frequency of public TCR beta family members in the study cohort and in an independent roughly 400-donor cohort. The ex vivo response was dominated by HLA-C-restricted CMV-specific TCR beta clonotypes, which also provided the single most frequent clonotype in two of eight donors.

TCRdb lists the instrument as Illumina HiSeq 1500. TCRdb trimmed the raw reads at Q25, called clones with MiXCR and kept productive beta chains. Every entry covers one CDR3 protein and lists the most common genes and DNA from its rows. This sample is represented by more than 250,000 distinct CDR3 sequences; roughly 25% of them were singletons. The top ten clones comprise roughly 14% of the sample. Per the publication, the treatment or condition label means: in vitro stimulation with specific CMV peptide epitopes to enrich CMV-specific T cells. Including cysteine and phenylalanine, the CDR3 has 17 amino acids. The sequence is cut down to CDR3 DNA, 51 bases in frame from base 1. Trimming accounts for 6 bases at V and 8 bases at J, while the number of junction bases matched to no gene is 18.

The chain links TRBV12-3 or TRBV12-4 with TRBJ2-1, with 8 bases matching TRBD2. The sequences come from cultured PBMCs, collected from culture after CMV antigen stimulation. The receptor was derived from a human donor in good health (CMV status not recorded). Some clones in this sample may be carry-over from other donors' samples. The bases read TGTGCCAGCAGAGACGGGGCTAGCGGGCTTTTCGTATATGAGCAGTTCTTC. It encodes CASRDGASGLFVYEQFF.